This T cell receptor beta chain was observed in a study of T cells in localized non-small cell lung cancer. Worth noting for this clone: No antigen is known for it.

Whole-study findings and limits: In adjacent lung appeared a median 57 of the top 100 tumor clones. Clonality peaked in uninvolved adjacent lung rather than tumor.

Using immunoSEQ multiplex PCR, the repertoire was profiled, and TCRdb retains in-frame clones only, with some absent. The sample consists of 70,000 to 95,000 clones, just over 90% of them appearing once. Germline V CDR1 and CDR2: WNHNN, SYGVQD (reference sequence). The CDR3 consists of 15 residues. Trimming removed 3 bases from V and 7 bases from J, with 13 bases in between. This receptor was identified in a woman aged 35 to 69 with stage II squamous cell lung carcinoma. The sequencing used PBMCs, collected before any cancer treatment. This chain uses TRBV10-1 with TRBJ1-6; maybe TRBD1 (6 bases). This chain's CDR3 is CASSEGDRPNSPLHF. The CDR3 DNA sequence: TGCGCCAGCAGTGAAGGCGACAGGCCCAATTCACCCCTCCACTTT.